A single T cell receptor beta chain is shown here with its context. Its target is unknown. Ahead of sequencing, the ViraFEST assay grew antigen-specific CD4+ T cells using viral peptide pools. The culture ran for roughly ten days before CD4+ T cells were isolated. Participants got two doses of BNT162b2 or mRNA-1273 vaccine. The CDR3 is 15 amino acids. V lost 5 bases and J lost 1, with 13 bases in between. Germline-derived CDR1 and CDR2 are MNHEY and SMNVEV (reference sequence). Sequencing used immunoSEQ multiplex PCR; TCRdb keeps in-frame clones, though not all of them. The sample contains 25,000 to 35,000 clones, roughly 77% of which appear only once. These data originate in a study of vaccination effects on CD4 cells after COVID-19. Broader study findings: Small numbers of convalescent patients limited the study. It also lacked early post-infection timepoints.

The V gene is TRBV27, the J gene TRBJ2-3, with a possible D match to TRBD1 (5 bases). This clonotype was obtained from a human donor who received a COVID-19 vaccine. Sample: CD4+ T cells from PBMCs cultured with HCoV-229E spike peptides, taken after COVID-19 vaccination. As DNA, the CDR3 is TGTGCCAGCAGTCGCGACCTAGGGGGCACAGATACGCAGTATTTT. This gives the protein CASSRDLGGTDTQYF.